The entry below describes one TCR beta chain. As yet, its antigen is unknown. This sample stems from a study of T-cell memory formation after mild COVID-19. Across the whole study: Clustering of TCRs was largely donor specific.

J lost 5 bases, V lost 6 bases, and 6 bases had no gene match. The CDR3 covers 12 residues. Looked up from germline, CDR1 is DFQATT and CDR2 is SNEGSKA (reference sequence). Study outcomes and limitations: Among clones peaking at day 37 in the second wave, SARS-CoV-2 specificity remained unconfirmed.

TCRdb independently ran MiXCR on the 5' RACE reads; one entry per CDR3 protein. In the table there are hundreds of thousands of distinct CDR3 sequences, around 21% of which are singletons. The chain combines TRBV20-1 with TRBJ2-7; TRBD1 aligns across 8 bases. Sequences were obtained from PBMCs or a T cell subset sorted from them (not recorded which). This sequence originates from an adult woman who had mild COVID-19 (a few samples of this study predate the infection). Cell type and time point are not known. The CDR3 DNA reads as TGCAGTGCCTGGACAGGGACTGACGAGCAGTACTTC. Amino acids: CSAWTGTDEQYF.